The entry below describes one TCR beta chain. These data are taken from a study of cytomegalovirus exposure and HLA in healthy donors. The V gene's germline CDR1 is MNHNY and CDR2 SVGAGI (reference sequence). With 0 bases removed from V and 3 bases from J, the gap between germline ends came to 9 bases. CDR3 length: 14 residues. The PCR ran on 60 Vbeta and 13 Jbeta primers. Repertoires were generated with immunoSEQ multiplex PCR, while TCRdb's copy carries only in-frame clones and drops some. The top ten hold about 1.7% of the sample, which has about 140,000 clones, 60% to 80% seen once. The receptor was isolated from a female donor in good health and CMV-seronegative. The gene calls are TRBV6-6 and TRBJ2-7, with D possibly TRBD1 on 6 matching bases. Sequenced material: PBMCs. The CDR3 DNA is TGTGCCAGCAGTTACTCAAGCAGGGGCTACGAGCAGTACTTC. Its protein product is CASSYSSRGYEQYF.